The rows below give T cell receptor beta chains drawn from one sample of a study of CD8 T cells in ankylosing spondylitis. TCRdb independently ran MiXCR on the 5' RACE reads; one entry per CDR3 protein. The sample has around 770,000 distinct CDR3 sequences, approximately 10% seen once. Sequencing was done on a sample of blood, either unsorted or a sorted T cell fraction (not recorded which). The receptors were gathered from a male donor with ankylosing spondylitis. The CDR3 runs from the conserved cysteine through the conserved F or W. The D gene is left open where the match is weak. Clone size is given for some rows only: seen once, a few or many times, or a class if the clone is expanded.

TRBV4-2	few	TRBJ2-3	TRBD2	CASSETSGHTSTDTQYF	TGTGCCAGCAGCGAGACTAGCGGGCACACTAGCACAGATACGCAGTATTTT
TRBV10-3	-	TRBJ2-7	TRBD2	CASNRGDYEQYF	TGTGCCAGCAACCGGGGGGACTACGAGCAGTACTTC
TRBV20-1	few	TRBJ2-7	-	CSASDRLKDPNYEQYF	TGCAGTGCTAGCGACAGGCTTAAGGATCCCAACTACGAGCAGTACTTC
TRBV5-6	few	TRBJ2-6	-	CASATGSGANVLTF	TGTGCCAGCGCCACAGGGAGTGGGGCCAACGTCCTGACTTTC
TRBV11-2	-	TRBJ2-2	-	CASSSTVYYTGELFF	TGTGCCAGCAGCTCGACGGTGTACTACACCGGGGAGCTGTTTTTT
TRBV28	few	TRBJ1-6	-	CASSLSWYSPLHF	TGTGCCAGCAGTTTATCTTGGTATTCACCCCTCCACTTT
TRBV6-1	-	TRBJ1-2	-	CASRPGRGLYGYTF	TGTGCCAGCAGGCCCGGCCGGGGACTCTATGGCTACACCTTC
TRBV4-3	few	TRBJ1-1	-	CASSQITLGTSEAFF	TGCGCCAGCAGCCAAATAACCCTCGGGACGAGTGAAGCTTTCTTT
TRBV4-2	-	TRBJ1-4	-	CASSHFAGREDEKLFF	TGTGCCAGCAGCCATTTCGCGGGGCGGGAGGATGAAAAACTGTTTTTT
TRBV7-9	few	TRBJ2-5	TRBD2	CASSLAMASGYQETQYF	TGTGCCAGCAGCTTAGCAATGGCTAGCGGGTATCAAGAGACCCAGTACTTC
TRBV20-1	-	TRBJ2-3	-	CSAGSRVRASTDTQYF	TGCAGTGCTGGCTCAAGGGTGCGGGCAAGCACAGATACGCAGTATTTT
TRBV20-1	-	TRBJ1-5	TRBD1	CSARDRGRGRVQPQHF	TGCAGTGCTAGAGACCGGGGCAGGGGGCGCGTCCAGCCCCAGCATTTT
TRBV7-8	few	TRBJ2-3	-	CASSLVSGDTQYF	TGTGCCAGCAGCTTAGTCTCGGGAGATACGCAGTATTTT
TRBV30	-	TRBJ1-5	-	CAWSGRGQPQHF	TGTGCCTGGAGTGGGAGGGGGCAGCCCCAGCATTTT
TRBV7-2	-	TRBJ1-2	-	CASSLAYREGGYTF	TGTGCCAGCAGCTTAGCCTACAGGGAGGGTGGCTACACCTTC
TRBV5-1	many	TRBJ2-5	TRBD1	CASSSGQVQETQYF	TGCGCCAGCAGCTCCGGACAGGTCCAAGAGACCCAGTACTTC
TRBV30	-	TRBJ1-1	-	CAWRMQPNTEAFF	TGTGCCTGGAGAATGCAGCCGAACACTGAAGCTTTCTTT
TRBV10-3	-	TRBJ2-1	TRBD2	CAISPGLAGGYNEQFF	TGTGCCATCAGTCCGGGTCTAGCGGGAGGGTACAATGAGCAGTTCTTC
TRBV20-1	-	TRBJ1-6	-	CSARVPPGNILSYNSPLHF	TGCAGTGCTAGAGTTCCCCCGGGGAATATACTCTCCTATAATTCACCCCTCCACTTT
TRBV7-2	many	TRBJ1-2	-	CASSLVQEQGYTF	TGTGCCAGCAGCTTAGTTCAGGAACAGGGCTACACCTTC